These 12 T cell receptor beta chains were sequenced from one sample in a study of T cells in Graves' hyperthyroidism and ophthalmopathy. Template material for amplifying TCR beta CDR3 regions consisted of RNA transcripts. A first-round RT-PCR of the TCR CDR3 used the HTBI primer set. TCRdb used MiXCR to reprocess the multiplex PCR reads, holding one entry per CDR3 protein. The sample includes about 680,000 distinct CDR3 sequences, over 35% of them seen just once. Sample: blood. These receptors all stem from a woman aged 40 to 50 with Graves' hyperthyroidism.

V gene TRBV10-2 combines with J gene TRBJ1-1; 8 positions agree with TRBD1. Germline loops: CDR1 WSHSY, CDR2 SAAADI. After removal of 7 bases from V and 5 bases from J, the junction contained 9 bases not matched to a gene. This CDR3 spans 14 amino acids. CDR3 DNA sequence: TGCGCCAGCACTAATGGACAGGGCGGGACTGAAGCTTTCTTT. Amino acids: CASTNGQGGTEAFF.

A word on this clonotype: This clone may be a read error of a much larger clone one base away. J is TRBJ1-6 and V is TRBV15, with TRBD1 matching over 8 bases. The CDR3 is 15 amino acids. Germline V gives CDR1 LNHNV, CDR2 YYDKDF (reference sequence). J was trimmed by 5 bases and V by 3 bases; bases with no gene match: 3. This CDR3 is CATSRDRDHNSPLHF. CDR3 in DNA: TGTGCCACCAGCAGGGACAGGGACCATAATTCACCCCTCCACTTT.

This clonotype was seen only a few times. The chain links TRBV5-1 to TRBJ1-2, with unresolved D. The ends were cut back, 1 base at V and 1 base at J, with 11 bases in the middle. The CDR3 length is 15 residues. The V gene's germline CDR1 is SGHRS and CDR2 YFSETQ. CDR3 in amino acids: CASSLSFDVNYGYTF. For the CDR3, the DNA is TGCGCCAGCAGCTTGTCATTCGATGTTAACTATGGCTACACCTTC.

This clonotype was observed many times. The rearrangement uses TRBV15 and TRBJ2-7; a possible D gene is TRBD1 (7 bases). Germline V gene sequence: CDR1 LNHNV, CDR2 YYDKDF (reference sequence). The CDR3 loop spans 15 amino acids. Trimming removed 5 bases at V and 7 bases at J, with 21 bases between. The CDR3 DNA follows: TGTGCCACCAGCCATGCGGGGCAGGGGGTAGGTGAGCAGTACTTC. This sequence encodes CATSHAGQGVGEQYF.

This clonotype was seen many times. The CDR3 protein is CASSQVDRWEKLFF. The DNA for the CDR3 is TGTGCCAGCAGCCAAGTCGACAGATGGGAAAAACTGTTTTTT. The chain uses TRBV14 and TRBJ1-4, with D possibly being TRBD1 (5 bases). The CDR3 spans 14 residues. CDR1 and CDR2 from the germline V gene are SGHDN and FVKESK. V lost 1 base, J lost 8 bases, and 11 bases lay in between.

This clonotype has only a few counts. An end of the junction differs from the germline gene, which may be a read error. The chain joins TRBV10-3 to TRBJ2-7; no definite D call. The CDR3 extends over 15 amino acids. The germline gives CDR1 ENHRY, CDR2 SYGVKD. CDR3 in amino acids: CASSYSARRTYEQYF. Written as DNA, the CDR3 is TGTGCCAGCAGTTACTCGGCCAGGCGGACCTACGAGCAGTACTTC.

This clonotype was detected only a few times. This chain uses TRBV20-1 with TRBJ2-5; D may be TRBD1 (5 bases). This CDR3 spans 12 amino acids. Germline V lookup: CDR1 DFQATT, CDR2 SNEGSKA (reference sequence). Trimming left V 4 bases short and J 4 bases short, with 10 bases between. The CDR3 region is CSAMGQGETQYF. DNA of the CDR3: TGCAGTGCTATGGGGCAGGGAGAGACCCAGTACTTC.

This clonotype appeared a few times. J is TRBJ2-5 and V is TRBV11-2; D is ambiguous. This CDR3 has 17 amino acids. Trimming took 0 bases from V and 3 from J, leaving 17 bases between them. From germline, CDR1 is SGHAT and CDR2 FQNNGV. This chain's CDR3 is CASSLEEVGSGKETQYF. CDR3 sequence (DNA): TGTGCCAGCAGCTTAGAAGAGGTAGGGTCTGGAAAAGAGACCCAGTACTTC.

The V and J genes are TRBV4-3 and TRBJ2-7; TRBD1 is a possible D gene (7 bases). V shed 2 bases and J shed 4 bases, with 15 bases lying between them. This CDR3 has 15 residues. Germline-derived CDR1 and CDR2 are LGHNA and YSLEER. CDR3 region: CASSQIYAGGYEQYF. CDR3 DNA: TGCGCCAGCAGCCAAATTTATGCAGGGGGGTACGAGCAGTACTTC.

The chain recombines TRBV2 with TRBJ1-5; D may be TRBD1 (6 bases). In germline, CDR1 is SNHLY, CDR2 FYNNEI. Trimming shortened V by 7 bases and J by 11 bases, and 27 bases separated the two germline ends. This CDR3 has 16 amino acids. In nucleotides, the CDR3 is TGTGCCAGCACCTGGACTAGCGGGGGGCTACAAGAGACCCAGCATTTT. It specifies CASTWTSGGLQETQHF. Using reference TRBV2 and TRBJ1-5 for the parts outside the CDR3, the full variable domain is EPEVTQTPSHQVTQMGQEVILRCVPISNHLYFYWYRQILGQKVEFLVSFYNNEISEKSEIFDDQFSVERPDGSNFTLKIRSTKLEDSAMYFCASTWTSGGLQETQHFGDGTRLSIL.

This clonotype was observed a few times. The junction does not match germline at one end; this may be a read error. V is TRBV7-2 and J is TRBJ2-7, with 9 bases lining up with TRBD2. CDR3 length equals 16 residues. Germline V CDR1 and CDR2: SGHTA, FQGNSA. The CDR3: CASSHSASGESYEQYF. CDR3 in DNA: TGCGCCAGCAGCCACTCCGCTAGCGGGGAGTCCTACGAGCAGTACTTC.

This clonotype has at least ten counts. The gene calls are TRBV19 and TRBJ1-6; no clear D gene. The CDR3 is 13 amino acids. V dropped 7 bases and J dropped 10 bases, with 14 bases sitting between them. Germline CDR1 is LNHDA and CDR2 is SQIVND (reference sequence). CDR3 in DNA: TGTGCCAGTACAGTCACCCCAGACTCACCCCTCCACTTT. This sequence encodes CASTVTPDSPLHF.